Each of the 4 T cell receptor beta chains below was sequenced from the same sample in a study of blood T cell repertoires in COVID-19. Sequencing used immunoSEQ multiplex PCR; TCRdb keeps in-frame clones, though not all of them. The repertoire includes 250,000 to 300,000 clones, nearly 90% of them detected once, and about 1% sits in the top ten. The sequencing sample was made of PBMCs or T cells enriched from blood (not recorded which). All receptors come from a woman aged 30 to 39 who had recovered from COVID-19.

This chain uses TRBV11-2 with TRBJ1-2; 8 nucleotides align to TRBD1. J gave up 7 bases and V 5 bases, and 3 bases lay outside the gene matches. CDR3 length equals 12 residues. Looked up from germline, CDR1 is SGHAT and CDR2 is FQNNGV. The chain's CDR3 is CASSPDRVGYTF. Written as DNA, the CDR3 is TGTGCCAGCAGCCCGGACAGGGTTGGCTACACCTTC.

This clone has just one count. The chain combines TRBV19 with TRBJ1-5; 8 positions match TRBD1. CDR3 length equals 15 residues. V shed 3 bases, J shed 5 bases, and the junction held 6 bases outside the gene matches. Germline CDR1 reads LNHDA; CDR2 reads SQIVND (reference sequence). The CDR3 protein is CASSMEDRVHQPQHF. The CDR3 coding sequence is TGTGCCAGTAGTATGGAGGACAGGGTCCATCAGCCCCAGCATTTT.

The chain recombines TRBV5-4 with TRBJ2-3; possible D gene TRBD1, 5 bases. The CDR3 is made up of 16 amino acids. V lost 6 bases, J lost 5 bases, and 22 bases lay in between. Germline V gene sequence: CDR1 SGHNT, CDR2 YYREEE (reference sequence). The CDR3 bases are TGTGCCAGCACCCCCGTCACAATTACAGGAGTAGATACGCAGTATTTT. Encoded protein: CASTPVTITGVDTQYF.

This chain uses TRBV2 with TRBJ2-7; 7 nucleotides line up with TRBD1. The length of the CDR3 is 12 residues. V trimming: 11 bases; J trimming: 6 bases; junction bases outside the gene matches: 10. CDR1 and CDR2 (germline): SNHLY, FYNNEI. The CDR3 reads CAVRGSPGEQYF. The CDR3 DNA follows: TGTGCCGTCAGGGGGTCACCCGGCGAGCAGTACTTC. The entire variable domain, with the rest obtained from reference TRBV2 and TRBJ2-7, is as follows: EPEVTQTPSHQVTQMGQEVILRCVPISNHLYFYWYRQILGQKVEFLVSFYNNEISEKSEIFDDQFSVERPDGSNFTLKIRSTKLEDSAMYFCAVRGSPGEQYFGPGTRLTVT.